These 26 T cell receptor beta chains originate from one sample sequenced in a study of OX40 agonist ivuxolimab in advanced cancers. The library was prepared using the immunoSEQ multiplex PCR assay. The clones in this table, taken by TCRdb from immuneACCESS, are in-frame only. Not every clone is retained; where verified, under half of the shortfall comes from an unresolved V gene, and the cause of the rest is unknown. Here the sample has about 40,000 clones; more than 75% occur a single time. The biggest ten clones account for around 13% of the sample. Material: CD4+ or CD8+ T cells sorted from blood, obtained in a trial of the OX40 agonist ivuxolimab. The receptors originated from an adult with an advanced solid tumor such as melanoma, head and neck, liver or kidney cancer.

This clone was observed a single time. CDR3 sequence (DNA): TGTGCCAGCAGCCCGAGAGGGGGGACAGTCTCCTACGAGCAGTACTTC. This gives the protein CASSPRGGTVSYEQYF. The chain recombines TRBV7-9 with TRBJ2-7, with D perhaps matching TRBD1 (7 bases). Germline CDR1 is SEHNR and CDR2 is FQNEAQ (reference sequence). Between the trimmed V and J ends, which lost 5 bases and 0 bases, there was a span of 17 bases. The CDR3 runs to 16 residues.

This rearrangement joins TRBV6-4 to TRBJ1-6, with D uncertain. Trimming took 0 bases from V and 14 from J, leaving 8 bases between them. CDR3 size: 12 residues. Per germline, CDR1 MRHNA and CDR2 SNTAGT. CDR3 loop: CASSDSGSALHF. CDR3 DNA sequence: TGTGCCAGCAGTGACTCCGGGTCGGCCCTCCACTTT.

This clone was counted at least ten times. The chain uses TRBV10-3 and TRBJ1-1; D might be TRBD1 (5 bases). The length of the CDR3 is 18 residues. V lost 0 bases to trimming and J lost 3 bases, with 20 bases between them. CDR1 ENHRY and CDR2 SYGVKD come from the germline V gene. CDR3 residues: CAISESSLFSGGYTEAFF. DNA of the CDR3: TGTGCCATCAGTGAGTCGTCTTTATTTTCGGGGGGTTACACTGAAGCTTTCTTT.

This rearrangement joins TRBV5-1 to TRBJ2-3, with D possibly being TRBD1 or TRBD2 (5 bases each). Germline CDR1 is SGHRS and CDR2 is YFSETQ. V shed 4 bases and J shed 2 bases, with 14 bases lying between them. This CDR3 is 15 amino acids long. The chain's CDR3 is CASSRDGGYTDTQYF. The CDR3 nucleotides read TGCGCCAGCAGCAGGGATGGGGGATACACAGATACGCAGTATTTT.

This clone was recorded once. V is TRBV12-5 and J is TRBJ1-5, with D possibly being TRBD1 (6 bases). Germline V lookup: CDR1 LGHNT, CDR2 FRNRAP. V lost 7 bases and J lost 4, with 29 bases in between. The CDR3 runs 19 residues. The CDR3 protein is CASAQGRGGPYTRNQPQHF. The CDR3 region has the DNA TGTGCTAGTGCGCAAGGCCGAGGGGGTCCTTACACCAGGAATCAGCCCCAGCATTTT.

This CDR3 is CAISDGDSRNQPQHF. The DNA for the CDR3 is TGTGCCATCAGTGATGGGGACAGTCGCAATCAGCCCCAGCATTTT. This rearrangement joins TRBV10-3 to TRBJ1-5; TRBD1 agrees at 7 bases. The CDR3 contains 15 residues. Germline trimming cut 3 bases from V and 2 bases from J; bases unmatched to any gene: 4. Germline-derived CDR1 and CDR2 are ENHRY and SYGVKD.

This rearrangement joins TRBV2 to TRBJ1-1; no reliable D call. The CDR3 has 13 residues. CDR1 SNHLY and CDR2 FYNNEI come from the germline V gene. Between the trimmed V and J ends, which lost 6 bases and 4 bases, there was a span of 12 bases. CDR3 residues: CASSPGGGTEAFF. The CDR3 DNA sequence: TGTGCCAGCAGCCCAGGTGGCGGCACTGAAGCTTTCTTT.

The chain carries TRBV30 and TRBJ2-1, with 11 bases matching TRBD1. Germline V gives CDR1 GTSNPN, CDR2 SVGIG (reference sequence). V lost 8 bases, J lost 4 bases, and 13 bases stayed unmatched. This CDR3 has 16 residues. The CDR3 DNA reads TGTGCCGGGAAGACCGGGACAGGGGGTGTTTACAATGAGCAGTTCTTC. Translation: CAGKTGTGGVYNEQFF.

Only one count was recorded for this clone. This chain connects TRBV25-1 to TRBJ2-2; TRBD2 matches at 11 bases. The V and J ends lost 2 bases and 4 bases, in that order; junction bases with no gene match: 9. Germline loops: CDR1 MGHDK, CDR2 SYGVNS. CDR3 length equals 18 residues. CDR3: CASSELTSGRSVTGELFF. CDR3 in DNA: TGTGCCAGCAGTGAACTAACTAGCGGGAGAAGTGTCACCGGGGAGCTGTTTTTT.

The CDR3, as DNA: TGCGCCAGCAGCTCCAGGGGGCGGAACGAGCAGTACTTC. It encodes CASSSRGRNEQYF. The genes are TRBV5-1 and TRBJ2-7; 8 bases line up with TRBD1. Germline V gene lookup returns CDR1 SGHRS and CDR2 YFSETQ. This CDR3 comprises 13 residues. V was clipped by 3 bases and J by 5 bases; unmatched bases: 4.

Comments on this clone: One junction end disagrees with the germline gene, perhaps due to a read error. CDR3 DNA sequence: TGTGCCGGCAGCCCCGGGACTAGCTCCTACGAGCAGTACTTC. Its protein product is CAGSPGTSSYEQYF. The chain joins TRBV13 to TRBJ2-7; 8 nucleotides line up with TRBD2. Germline loops: CDR1 PRHDT, CDR2 FYEKMQ (reference sequence). The CDR3 has 14 residues.

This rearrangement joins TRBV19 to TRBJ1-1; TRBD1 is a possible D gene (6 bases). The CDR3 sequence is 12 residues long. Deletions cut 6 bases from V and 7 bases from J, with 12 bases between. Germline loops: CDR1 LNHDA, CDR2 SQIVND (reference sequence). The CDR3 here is CASSRGEVEAFF. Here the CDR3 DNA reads TGTGCCAGTAGCAGGGGAGAGGTTGAAGCTTTCTTT.

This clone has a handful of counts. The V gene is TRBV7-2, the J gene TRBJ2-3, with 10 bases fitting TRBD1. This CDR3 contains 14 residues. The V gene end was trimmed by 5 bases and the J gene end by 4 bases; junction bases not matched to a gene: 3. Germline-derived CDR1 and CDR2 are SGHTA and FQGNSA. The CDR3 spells CASSPGTGADTQYF. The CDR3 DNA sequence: TGTGCCAGCAGCCCTGGGACAGGGGCAGATACGCAGTATTTT.

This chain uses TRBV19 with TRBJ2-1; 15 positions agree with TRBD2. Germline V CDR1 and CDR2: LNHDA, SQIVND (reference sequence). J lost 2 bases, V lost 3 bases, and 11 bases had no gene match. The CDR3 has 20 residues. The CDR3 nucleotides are TGTGCCAGTAGTATGACGGGACTAGCGGGGGGACCAGCGACCTACAATGAGCAGTTCTTC. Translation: CASSMTGLAGGPATYNEQFF.

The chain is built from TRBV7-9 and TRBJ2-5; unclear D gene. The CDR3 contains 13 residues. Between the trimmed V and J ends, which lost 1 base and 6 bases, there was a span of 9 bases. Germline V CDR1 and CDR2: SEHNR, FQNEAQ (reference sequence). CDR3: CASSLGRSQTQYF. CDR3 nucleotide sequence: TGTGCCAGCAGCTTAGGACGTTCCCAGACCCAGTACTTC.

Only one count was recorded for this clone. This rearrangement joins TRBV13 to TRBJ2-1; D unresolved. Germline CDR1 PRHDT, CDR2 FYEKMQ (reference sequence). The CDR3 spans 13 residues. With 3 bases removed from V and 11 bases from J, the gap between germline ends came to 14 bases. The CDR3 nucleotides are TGTGCCAGCAGCTTGGGAAGAAGGGTGAAGCAGTTCTTC. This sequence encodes CASSLGRRVKQFF.

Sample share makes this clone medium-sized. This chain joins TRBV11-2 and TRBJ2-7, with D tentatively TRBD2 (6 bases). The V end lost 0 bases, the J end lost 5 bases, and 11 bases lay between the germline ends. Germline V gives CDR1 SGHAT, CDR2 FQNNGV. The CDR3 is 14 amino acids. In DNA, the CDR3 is TGTGCCAGCAGCTTAGAGGTGGTAGCGGACGAGCAGTACTTC. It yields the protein CASSLEVVADEQYF.

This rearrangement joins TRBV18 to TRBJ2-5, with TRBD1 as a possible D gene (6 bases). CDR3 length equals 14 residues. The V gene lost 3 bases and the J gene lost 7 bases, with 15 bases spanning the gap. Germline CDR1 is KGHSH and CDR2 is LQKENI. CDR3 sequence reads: CASSPRQESGTQYF. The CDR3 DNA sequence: TGTGCCAGCTCACCGCGACAGGAGTCGGGGACCCAGTACTTC.

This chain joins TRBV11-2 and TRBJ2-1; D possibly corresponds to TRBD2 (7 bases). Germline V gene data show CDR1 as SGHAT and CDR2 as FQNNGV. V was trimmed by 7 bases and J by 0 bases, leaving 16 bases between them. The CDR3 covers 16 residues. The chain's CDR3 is CASTGPGGSSYNEQFF. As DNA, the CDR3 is TGTGCCAGCACCGGACCGGGGGGCAGCTCCTACAATGAGCAGTTCTTC.

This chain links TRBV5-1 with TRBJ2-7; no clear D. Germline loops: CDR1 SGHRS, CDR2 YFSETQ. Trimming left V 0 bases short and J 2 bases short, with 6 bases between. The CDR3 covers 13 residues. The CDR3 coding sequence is TGCGCCAGCAGCTTGGAACAGACCTACGAGCAGTACTTC. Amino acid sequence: CASSLEQTYEQYF.

CDR3 protein: CASSVGPNAEAFF. CDR3 DNA sequence: TGTGCCAGCAGCGTGGGCCCAAACGCTGAAGCTTTCTTT. The rearrangement links TRBV5-6 to TRBJ1-1; D ambiguous. The length of the CDR3 is 13 residues. The germline V gene has CDR1 SGHDT and CDR2 YYEEEE. V gave up 4 bases and J gave up 6 bases, with 13 bases separating them.

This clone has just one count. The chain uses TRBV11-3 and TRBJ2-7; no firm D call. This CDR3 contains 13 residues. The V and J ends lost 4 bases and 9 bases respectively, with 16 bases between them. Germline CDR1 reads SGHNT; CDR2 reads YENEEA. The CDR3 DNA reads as TGTGCCAGCAGCTCGTGGCGGAATAAGGTGCAGTACTTC. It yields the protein CASSSWRNKVQYF.

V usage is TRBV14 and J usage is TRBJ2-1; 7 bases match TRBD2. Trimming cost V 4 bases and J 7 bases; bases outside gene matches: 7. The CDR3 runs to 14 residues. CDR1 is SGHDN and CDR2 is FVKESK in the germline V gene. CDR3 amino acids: CASSPRDYSNEQFF. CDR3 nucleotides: TGTGCCAGCAGCCCGCGGGACTATTCAAATGAGCAGTTCTTC.

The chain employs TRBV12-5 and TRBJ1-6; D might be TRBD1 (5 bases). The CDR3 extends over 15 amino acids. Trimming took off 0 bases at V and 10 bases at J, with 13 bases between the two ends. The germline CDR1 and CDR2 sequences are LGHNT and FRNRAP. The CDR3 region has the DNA TGTGCTAGTGGTTTGGTCCAGGGCGACAGATCACCCCTCCACTTT. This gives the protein CASGLVQGDRSPLHF.

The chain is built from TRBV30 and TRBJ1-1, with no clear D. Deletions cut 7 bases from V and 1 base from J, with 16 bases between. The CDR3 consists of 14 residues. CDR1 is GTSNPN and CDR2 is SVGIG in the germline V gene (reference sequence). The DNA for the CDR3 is TGTGCCTCCCTCCCTAGCAGCGGGAACACTGAAGCTTTCTTT. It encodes CASLPSSGNTEAFF. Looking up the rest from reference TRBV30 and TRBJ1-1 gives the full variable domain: SQTIHQWPATLVQPVGSPLSLECTVEGTSNPNLYWYRQAAGRGLQLLFYSVGIGQISSEVPQNLSASRPQDRQFILSSKKLLLSDSGFYLCASLPSSGNTEAFFGQGTRLTVV.

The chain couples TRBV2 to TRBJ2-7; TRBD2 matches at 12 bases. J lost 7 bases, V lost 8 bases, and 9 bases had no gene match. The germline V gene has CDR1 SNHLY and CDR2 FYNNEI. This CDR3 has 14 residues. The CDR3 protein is CASAASGRAWEQYF. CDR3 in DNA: TGTGCCAGCGCCGCTAGCGGGAGGGCGTGGGAGCAGTACTTC.